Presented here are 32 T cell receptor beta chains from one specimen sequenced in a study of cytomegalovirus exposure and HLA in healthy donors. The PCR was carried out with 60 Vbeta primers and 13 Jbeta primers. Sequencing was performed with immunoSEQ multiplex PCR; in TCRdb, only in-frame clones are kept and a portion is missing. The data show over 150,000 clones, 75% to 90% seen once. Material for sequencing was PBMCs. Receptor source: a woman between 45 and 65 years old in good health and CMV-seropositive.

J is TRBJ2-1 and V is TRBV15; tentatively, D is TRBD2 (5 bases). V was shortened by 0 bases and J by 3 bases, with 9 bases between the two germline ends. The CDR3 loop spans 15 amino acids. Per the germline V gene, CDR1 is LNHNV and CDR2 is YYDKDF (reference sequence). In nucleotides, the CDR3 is TGTGCCACCAGCAGAGAAGCCGGGGACTACAATGAGCAGTTCTTC. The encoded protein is CATSREAGDYNEQFF.

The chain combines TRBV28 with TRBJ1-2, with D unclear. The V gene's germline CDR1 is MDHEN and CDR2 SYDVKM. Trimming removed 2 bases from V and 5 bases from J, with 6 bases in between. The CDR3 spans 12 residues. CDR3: CASSLEGYGYTF. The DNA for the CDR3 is TGTGCCAGCAGTTTAGAGGGATATGGCTACACCTTC.

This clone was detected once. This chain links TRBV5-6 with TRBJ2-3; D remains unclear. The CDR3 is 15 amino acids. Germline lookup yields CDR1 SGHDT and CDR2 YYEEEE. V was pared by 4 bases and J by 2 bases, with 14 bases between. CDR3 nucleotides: TGTGCCAGCAGCACAGTTATCCGTCCCACAGATACGCAGTATTTT. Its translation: CASSTVIRPTDTQYF.

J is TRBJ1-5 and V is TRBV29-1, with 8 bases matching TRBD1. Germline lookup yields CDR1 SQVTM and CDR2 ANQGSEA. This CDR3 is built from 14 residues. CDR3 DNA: TGCAGTTTCCTGGACAGGGTAAACAATCAGCCCCAGCATTTT. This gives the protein CSFLDRVNNQPQHF.

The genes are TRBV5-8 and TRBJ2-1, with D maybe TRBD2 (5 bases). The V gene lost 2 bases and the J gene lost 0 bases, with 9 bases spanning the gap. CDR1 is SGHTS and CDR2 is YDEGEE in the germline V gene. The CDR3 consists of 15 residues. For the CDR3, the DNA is TGTGCCAGCAGCTTTCTAGGAGGCTCCTACAATGAGCAGTTCTTC. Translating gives CASSFLGGSYNEQFF. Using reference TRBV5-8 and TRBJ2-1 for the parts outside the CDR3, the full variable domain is EAGVTQSPTHLIKTRGQQATLRCSPISGHTSVYWYQQALGLGLQFLLWYDEGEERNRGNFPPRFSGRQFPNYSSELNVNALELEDSALYLCASSFLGGSYNEQFFGPGTRLTVL.

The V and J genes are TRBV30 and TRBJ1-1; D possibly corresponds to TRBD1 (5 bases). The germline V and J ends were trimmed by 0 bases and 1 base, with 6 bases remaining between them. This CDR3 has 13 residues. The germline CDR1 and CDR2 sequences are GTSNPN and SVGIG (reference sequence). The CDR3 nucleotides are TGTGCCTGGAGTGTACAGGAGAACACTGAAGCTTTCTTT. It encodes CAWSVQENTEAFF.

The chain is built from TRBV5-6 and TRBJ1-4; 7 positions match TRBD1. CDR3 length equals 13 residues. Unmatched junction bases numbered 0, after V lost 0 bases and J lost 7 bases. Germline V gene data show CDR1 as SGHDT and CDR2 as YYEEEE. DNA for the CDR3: TGTGCCAGCAGCTTGGAGGGGGCTGAAAAACTGTTTTTT. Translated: CASSLEGAEKLFF.

DNA for the CDR3: TGTGCCAGCAGTTTCCCCGGGACAGGGGGAGGAGATACGCAGTATTTT. Protein: CASSFPGTGGGDTQYF. The chain has TRBV6-6 and TRBJ2-3; 11 bases align to TRBD1. The germline gives CDR1 MNHNY, CDR2 SVGAGI (reference sequence). The CDR3 consists of 16 residues. Trimming took 4 bases from V and 5 from J; bases not matched to a gene: 8.

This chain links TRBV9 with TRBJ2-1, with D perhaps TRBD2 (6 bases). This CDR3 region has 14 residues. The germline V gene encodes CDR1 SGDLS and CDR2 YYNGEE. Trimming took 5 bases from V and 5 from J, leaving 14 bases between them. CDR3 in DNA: TGTGCCAGCAGTAGCGGACCCGTGGACAATGAGCAGTTCTTC. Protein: CASSSGPVDNEQFF.

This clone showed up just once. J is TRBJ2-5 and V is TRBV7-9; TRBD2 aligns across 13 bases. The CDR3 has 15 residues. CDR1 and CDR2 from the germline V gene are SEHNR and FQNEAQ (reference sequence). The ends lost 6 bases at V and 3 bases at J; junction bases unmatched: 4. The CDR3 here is CASSLGLAGEETQYF. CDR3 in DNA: TGTGCCAGCAGTCTCGGACTAGCGGGGGAAGAGACCCAGTACTTC. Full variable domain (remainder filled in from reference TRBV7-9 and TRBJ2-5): DTGVSQNPRHKITKRGQNVTFRCDPISEHNRLYWYRQTLGQGPEFLTYFQNEAQLEKSRLLSDRFSAERPKGSFSTLEIQRTEQGDSAMYLCASSLGLAGEETQYFGPGTRLLVL.

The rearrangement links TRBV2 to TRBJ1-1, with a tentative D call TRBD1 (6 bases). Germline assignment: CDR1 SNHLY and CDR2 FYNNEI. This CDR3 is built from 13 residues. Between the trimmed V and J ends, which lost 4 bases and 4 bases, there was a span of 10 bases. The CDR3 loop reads CASSGEGGTEAFF. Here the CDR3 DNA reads TGTGCCAGCAGTGGGGAGGGGGGCACTGAAGCTTTCTTT.

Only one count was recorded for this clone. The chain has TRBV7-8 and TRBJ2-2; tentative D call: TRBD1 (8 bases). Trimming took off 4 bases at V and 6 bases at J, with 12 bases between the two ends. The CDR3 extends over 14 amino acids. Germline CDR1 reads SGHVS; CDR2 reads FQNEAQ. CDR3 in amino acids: CASSWTGRAGELFF. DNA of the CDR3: TGTGCCAGCAGCTGGACAGGGAGGGCCGGGGAGCTGTTTTTT. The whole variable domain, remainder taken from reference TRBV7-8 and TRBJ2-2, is GAGVSQSPRYKVAKRGQDVALRCDPISGHVSLFWYQQALGQGPEFLTYFQNEAQLDKSGLPSDRFFAERPEGSVSTLKIQRTQQEDSAVYLCASSWTGRAGELFFGEGSRLTVL.

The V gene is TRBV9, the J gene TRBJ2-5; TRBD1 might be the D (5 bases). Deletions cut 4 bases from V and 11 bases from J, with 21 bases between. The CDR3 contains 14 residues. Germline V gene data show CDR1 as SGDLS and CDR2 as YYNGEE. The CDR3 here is CASSPGWGPSAQYF. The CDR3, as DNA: TGTGCCAGCAGCCCAGGGTGGGGCCCCTCCGCGCAGTACTTC.

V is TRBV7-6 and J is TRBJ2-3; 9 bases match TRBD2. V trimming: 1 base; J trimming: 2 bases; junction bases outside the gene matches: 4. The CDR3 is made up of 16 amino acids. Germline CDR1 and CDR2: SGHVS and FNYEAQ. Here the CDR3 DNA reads TGTGCCAGCAGCTTAGTACCTAGCGGGATCACAGATACGCAGTATTTT. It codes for CASSLVPSGITDTQYF.

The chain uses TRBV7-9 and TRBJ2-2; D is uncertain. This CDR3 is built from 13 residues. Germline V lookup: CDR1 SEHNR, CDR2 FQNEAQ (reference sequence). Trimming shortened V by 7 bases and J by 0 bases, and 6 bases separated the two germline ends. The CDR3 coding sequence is TGTGCCAGCACCCCTCCGAACACCGGGGAGCTGTTTTTT. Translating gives CASTPPNTGELFF. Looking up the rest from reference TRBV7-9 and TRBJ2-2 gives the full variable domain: DTGVSQNPRHKITKRGQNVTFRCDPISEHNRLYWYRQTLGQGPEFLTYFQNEAQLEKSRLLSDRFSAERPKGSFSTLEIQRTEQGDSAMYLCASTPPNTGELFFGEGSRLTVL.

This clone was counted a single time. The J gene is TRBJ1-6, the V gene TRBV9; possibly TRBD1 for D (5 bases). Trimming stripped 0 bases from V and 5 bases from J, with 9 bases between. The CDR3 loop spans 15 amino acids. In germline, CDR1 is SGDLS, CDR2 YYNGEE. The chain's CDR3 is CASSVDWGDNSPLHF. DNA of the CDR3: TGTGCCAGCAGCGTAGACTGGGGGGATAATTCACCCCTCCACTTT.

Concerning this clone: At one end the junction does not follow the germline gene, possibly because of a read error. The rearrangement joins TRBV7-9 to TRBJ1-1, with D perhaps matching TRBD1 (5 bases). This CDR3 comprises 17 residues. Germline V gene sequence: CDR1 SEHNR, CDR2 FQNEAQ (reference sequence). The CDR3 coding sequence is TGTTCCAGCAGCTCCCTCGGAGGGGCGGAGATGAACACTGAAGCTTTCTTT. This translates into CSSSSLGGAEMNTEAFF. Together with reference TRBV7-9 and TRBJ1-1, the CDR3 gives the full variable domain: DTGVSQNPRHKITKRGQNVTFRCDPISEHNRLYWYRQTLGQGPEFLTYFQNEAQLEKSRLLSDRFSAERPKGSFSTLEIQRTEQGDSAMYLCSSSSLGGAEMNTEAFFGQGTRLTVV.

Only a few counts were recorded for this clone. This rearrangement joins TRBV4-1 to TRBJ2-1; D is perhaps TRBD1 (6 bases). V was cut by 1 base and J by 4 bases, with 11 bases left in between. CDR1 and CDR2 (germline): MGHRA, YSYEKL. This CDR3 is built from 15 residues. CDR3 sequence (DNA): TGCGCCAGCAGCCAAGTAGGACAGACATACAATGAGCAGTTCTTC. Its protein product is CASSQVGQTYNEQFF.

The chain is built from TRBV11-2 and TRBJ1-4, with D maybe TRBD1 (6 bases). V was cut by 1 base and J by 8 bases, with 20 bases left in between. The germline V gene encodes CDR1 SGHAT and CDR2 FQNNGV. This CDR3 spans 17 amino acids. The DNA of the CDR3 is TGTGCCAGCAGCTTAGTGGGGGCAGAAGGATCAGGAGAAAAACTGTTTTTT. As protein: CASSLVGAEGSGEKLFF. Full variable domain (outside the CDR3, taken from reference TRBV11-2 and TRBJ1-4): EAGVAQSPRYKIIEKRQSVAFWCNPISGHATLYWYQQILGQGPKLLIQFQNNGVVDDSQLPKDRFSAERLKGVDSTLKIQPAKLEDSAVYLCASSLVGAEGSGEKLFFGSGTQLSVL.

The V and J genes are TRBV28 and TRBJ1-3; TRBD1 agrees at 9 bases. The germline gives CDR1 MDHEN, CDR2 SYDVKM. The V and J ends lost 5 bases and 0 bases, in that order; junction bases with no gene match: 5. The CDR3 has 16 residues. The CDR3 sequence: CASSPGTGSSGNTIYF. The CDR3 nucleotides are TGTGCCAGCAGTCCCGGGACAGGGTCCTCTGGAAACACCATATATTTT.

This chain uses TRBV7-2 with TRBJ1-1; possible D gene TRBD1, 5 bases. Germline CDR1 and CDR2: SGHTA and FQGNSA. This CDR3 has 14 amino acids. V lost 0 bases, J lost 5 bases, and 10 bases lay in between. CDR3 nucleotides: TGTGCCAGCAGCTTAGCGGGGGGGAAGACTGAAGCTTTCTTT. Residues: CASSLAGGKTEAFF. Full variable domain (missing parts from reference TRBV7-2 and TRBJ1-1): GAGVSQSPSNKVTEKGKDVELRCDPISGHTALYWYRQSLGQGLEFLIYFQGNSAPDKSGLPSDRFSAERTGGSVSTLTIQRTQQEDSAVYLCASSLAGGKTEAFFGQGTRLTVV.

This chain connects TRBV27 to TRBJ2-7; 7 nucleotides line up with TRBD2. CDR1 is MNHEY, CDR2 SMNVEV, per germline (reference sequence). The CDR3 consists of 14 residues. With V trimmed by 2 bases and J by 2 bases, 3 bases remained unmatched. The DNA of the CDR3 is TGTGCCAGCAGTTTAGACCGGGGGGCCTACGAGCAGTACTTC. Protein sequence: CASSLDRGAYEQYF.

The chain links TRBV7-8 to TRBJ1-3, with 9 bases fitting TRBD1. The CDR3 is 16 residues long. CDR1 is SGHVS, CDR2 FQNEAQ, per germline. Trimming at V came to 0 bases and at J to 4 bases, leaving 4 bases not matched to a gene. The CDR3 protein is CASSLAGTGSGNTIYF. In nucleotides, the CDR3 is TGTGCCAGCAGCTTAGCCGGGACAGGGTCGGGAAACACCATATATTTT.

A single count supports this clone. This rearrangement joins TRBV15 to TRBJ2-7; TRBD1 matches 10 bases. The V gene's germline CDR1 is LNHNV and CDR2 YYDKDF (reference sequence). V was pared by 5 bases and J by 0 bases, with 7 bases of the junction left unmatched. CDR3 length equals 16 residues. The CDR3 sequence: CATSRGTGASSYEQYF. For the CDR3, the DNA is TGTGCCACCAGCCGAGGGACAGGGGCGAGCTCCTACGAGCAGTACTTC.

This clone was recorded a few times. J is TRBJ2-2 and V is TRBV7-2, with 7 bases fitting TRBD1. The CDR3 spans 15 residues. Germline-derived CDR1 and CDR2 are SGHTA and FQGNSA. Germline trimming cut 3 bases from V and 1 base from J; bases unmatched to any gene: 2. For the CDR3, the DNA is TGTGCCAGCAGCTTTTGGGACAGGAACACCGGGGAGCTGTTTTTT. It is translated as CASSFWDRNTGELFF.

This chain's CDR3 is CASSGVQETQYF. CDR3 sequence (DNA): TGTGCCAGCTCGGGCGTACAAGAGACCCAGTACTTC. The V and J genes are TRBV18 and TRBJ2-5, with D unclear. The germline CDR1 and CDR2 sequences are KGHSH and LQKENI. The V gene lost 6 bases and the J gene lost 2 bases, with 7 bases spanning the gap. The CDR3 runs 12 residues. The full variable domain, completed using reference TRBV18 and TRBJ2-5, is NAGVMQNPRHLVRRRGQEARLRCSPMKGHSHVYWYRQLPEEGLKFMVYLQKENIIDESGMPKERFSAEFPKEGPSILRIQQVVRGDSAAYFCASSGVQETQYFGPGTRLLVL.

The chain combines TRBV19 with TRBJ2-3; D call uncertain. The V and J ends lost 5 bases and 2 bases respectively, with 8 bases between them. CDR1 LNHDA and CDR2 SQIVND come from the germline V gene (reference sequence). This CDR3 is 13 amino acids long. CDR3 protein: CASSPGNTDTQYF. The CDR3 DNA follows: TGTGCCAGTAGTCCGGGTAACACAGATACGCAGTATTTT.

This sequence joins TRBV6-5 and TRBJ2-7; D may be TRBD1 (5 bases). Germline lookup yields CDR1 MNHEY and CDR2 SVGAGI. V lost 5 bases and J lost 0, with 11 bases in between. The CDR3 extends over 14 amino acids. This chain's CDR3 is CASSRHRTSYEQYF. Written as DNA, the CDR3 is TGTGCCAGCAGTAGGCACAGGACCTCCTACGAGCAGTACTTC.

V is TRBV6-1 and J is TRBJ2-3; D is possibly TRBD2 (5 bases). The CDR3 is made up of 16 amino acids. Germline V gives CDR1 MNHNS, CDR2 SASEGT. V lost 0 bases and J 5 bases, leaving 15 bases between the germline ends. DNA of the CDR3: TGTGCCAGCAGTGAAGCGCTCTACGGGGTGGTAGATACGCAGTATTTT. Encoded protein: CASSEALYGVVDTQYF.

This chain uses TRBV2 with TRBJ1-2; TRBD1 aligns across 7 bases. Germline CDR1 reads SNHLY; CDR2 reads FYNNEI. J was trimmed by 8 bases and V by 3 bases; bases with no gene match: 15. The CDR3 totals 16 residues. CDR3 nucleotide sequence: TGTGCCAGCAGTGATCGAGGGGGCGGAAATATGGGGGGCTACACCTTC. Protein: CASSDRGGGNMGGYTF.

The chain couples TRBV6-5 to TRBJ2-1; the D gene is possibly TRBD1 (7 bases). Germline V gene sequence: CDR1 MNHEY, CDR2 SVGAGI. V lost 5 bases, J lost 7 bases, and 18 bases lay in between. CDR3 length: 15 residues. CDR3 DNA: TGTGCCAGCAGTAGGGTTGGAGGGGGCCATAATGAGCAGTTCTTC. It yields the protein CASSRVGGGHNEQFF.

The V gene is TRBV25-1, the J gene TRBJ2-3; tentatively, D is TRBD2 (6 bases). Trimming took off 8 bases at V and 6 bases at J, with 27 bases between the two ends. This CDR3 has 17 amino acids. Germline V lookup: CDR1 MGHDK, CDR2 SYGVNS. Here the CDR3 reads CASASSKGGNLGDTQYF. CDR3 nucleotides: TGTGCCAGCGCTTCTTCCAAGGGAGGTAACCTGGGGGATACGCAGTATTTT. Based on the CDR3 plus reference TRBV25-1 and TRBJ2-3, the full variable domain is EADIYQTPRYLVIGTGKKITLECSQTMGHDKMYWYQQDPGMELHLIHYSYGVNSTEKGDLSSESTVSRIRTEHFPLTLESARPSHTSQYLCASASSKGGNLGDTQYFGPGTRLTVL.